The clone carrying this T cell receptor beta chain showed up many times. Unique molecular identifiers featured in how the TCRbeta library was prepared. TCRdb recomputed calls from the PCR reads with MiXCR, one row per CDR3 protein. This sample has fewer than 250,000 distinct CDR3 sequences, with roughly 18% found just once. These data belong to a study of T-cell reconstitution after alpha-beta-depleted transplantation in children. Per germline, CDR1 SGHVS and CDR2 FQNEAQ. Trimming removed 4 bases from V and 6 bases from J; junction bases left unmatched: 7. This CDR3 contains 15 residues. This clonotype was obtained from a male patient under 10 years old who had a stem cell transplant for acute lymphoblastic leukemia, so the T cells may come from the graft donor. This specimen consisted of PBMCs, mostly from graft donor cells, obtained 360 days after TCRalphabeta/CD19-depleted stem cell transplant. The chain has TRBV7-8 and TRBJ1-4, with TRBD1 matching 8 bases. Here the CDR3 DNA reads TGTGCCAGCAGCTCGAGGACAGGGTGGCATGAAAAACTGTTTTTT. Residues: CASSSRTGWHEKLFF.